This record looks at one T cell receptor beta chain sequence and its context. The antigen is undetermined. Trimming pared 1 base from V and 3 bases from J, leaving 11 bases between. Germline CDR1 SGHRS, CDR2 YFSETQ. CDR3 length equals 14 residues. This specimen belongs to a study of cytomegalovirus exposure and HLA in healthy donors. Study background: Of all 400 or so donors who were genotyped, about 80% belonged to the Caucasian-associated ancestry cluster.

60 Vbeta and 13 Jbeta primers were used in PCR. The data were produced by immunoSEQ multiplex PCR, yet TCRdb's version contains in-frame clones alone and is incomplete. Counted here are around 160,000 clones, roughly 80% occurring once; the ten biggest clones make up about 1.9%. Study results and caveats: TCR beta V- and J-gene trimming was later associated with a missense DCLRE1C variant. Cytomegalovirus association was assigned to around 150 TCR beta chains. No immune exposure information besides CMV serostatus was available.

The rearrangement links TRBV5-1 to TRBJ2-7, with D tentatively TRBD1 (5 bases). This clonotype was obtained from a human donor in good health. The source material was PBMCs. This chain's CDR3 is CASSLQGFNYEQYF. CDR3 DNA: TGCGCCAGCAGCTTGCAGGGTTTTAACTACGAGCAGTACTTC.